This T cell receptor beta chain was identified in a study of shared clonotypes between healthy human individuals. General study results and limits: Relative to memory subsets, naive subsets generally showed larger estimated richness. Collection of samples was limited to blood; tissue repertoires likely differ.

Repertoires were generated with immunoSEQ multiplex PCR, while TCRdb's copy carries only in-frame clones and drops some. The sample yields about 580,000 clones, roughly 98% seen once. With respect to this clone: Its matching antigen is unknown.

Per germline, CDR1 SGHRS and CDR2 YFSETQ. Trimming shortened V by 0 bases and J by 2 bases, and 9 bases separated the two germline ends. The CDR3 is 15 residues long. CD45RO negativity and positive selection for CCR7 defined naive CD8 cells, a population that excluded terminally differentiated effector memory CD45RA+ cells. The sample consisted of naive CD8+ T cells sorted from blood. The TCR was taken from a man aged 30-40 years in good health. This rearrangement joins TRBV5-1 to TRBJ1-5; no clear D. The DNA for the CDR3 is TGCGCCAGCAGCTTGGGACCTAGCGGCAATCAGCCCCAGCATTTT. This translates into CASSLGPSGNQPQHF. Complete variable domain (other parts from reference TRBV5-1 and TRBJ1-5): KAGVTQTPRYLIKTRGQQVTLSCSPISGHRSVSWYQQTPGQGLQFLFEYFSETQRNKGNFPGRFSGRQFSNSRSEMNVSTLELGDSALYLCASSLGPSGNQPQHFGDGTRLSIL.